This entry concerns a single TCR beta chain. Its matching antigen is unknown. This record comes from a study of CD8 T cells in ankylosing spondylitis. TCRdb re-analysed the 5' RACE reads in MiXCR, keeping a single row per CDR3 protein. The sample includes hundreds of thousands of distinct CDR3 sequences, about 16% of them seen just once. CDR1 is SGHRS and CDR2 is YFSETQ in the germline V gene. This CDR3 comprises 15 residues. Losses at the gene ends were 4 bases for V and 0 bases for J; bases not matched to a gene: 4. Study-level results: Blood of patients with ankylosing spondylitis appeared to be characterized by a TCR beta motif of eight or nine highly homologous variants.

The TCR sequence derives from a male donor with ankylosing spondylitis. The V gene is TRBV5-1, the J gene TRBJ2-3; 8 bases fit TRBD2. Sequenced material: blood, either unsorted or a sorted T cell fraction (not recorded which). CDR3 in amino acids: CASSLTSGSTDTQYF. For the CDR3, the DNA is TGCGCCAGCAGCCTCACTAGCGGTAGCACAGATACGCAGTATTTT.